This T cell receptor (beta chain) emerged from a study of T cell responses to AZD1222 COVID-19 vaccine. The table came from immunoSEQ multiplex PCR; TCRdb's copy has only in-frame clones and leaves some out. The sample includes about 56,000 clones, approximately 86% of them seen just once. Study-wide findings and caveats: The study reported that nearly half of spike-specific TCRs target unmutated variant regions. In a largely white British group with more females than males, clonal diversity was possibly underestimated.

Worth noting for this clone: Its matching antigen is unknown.

The sample in question was peripheral blood, obtained 28 days after the second AZD1222 dose. This sequence originates from an adult who received the AZD1222 COVID-19 vaccine.

The CDR3 DNA follows: TGCGCCAGCAGCTTCAGCTCGGACAGTACCGGGGGCTACGAGCAGTACTTC. It codes for CASSFSSDSTGGYEQYF. The chain is built from TRBV5-1 and TRBJ2-7, with D possibly being TRBD1 or TRBD2 (6 bases each). Trimming removed 2 bases at V and 3 bases at J, with 21 bases between. Germline loops: CDR1 SGHRS, CDR2 YFSETQ. The CDR3 length is 17 residues.